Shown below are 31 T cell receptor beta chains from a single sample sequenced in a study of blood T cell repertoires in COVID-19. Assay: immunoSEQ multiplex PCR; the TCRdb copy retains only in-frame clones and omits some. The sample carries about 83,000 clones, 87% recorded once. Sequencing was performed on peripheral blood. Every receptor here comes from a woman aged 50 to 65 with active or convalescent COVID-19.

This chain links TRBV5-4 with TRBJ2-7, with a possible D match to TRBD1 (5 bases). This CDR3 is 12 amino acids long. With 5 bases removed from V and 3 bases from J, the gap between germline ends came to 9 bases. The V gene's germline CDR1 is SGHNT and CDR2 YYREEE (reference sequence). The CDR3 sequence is CASRRQGYEQYF. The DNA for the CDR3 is TGTGCCAGCAGACGGCAGGGCTACGAGCAGTACTTC.

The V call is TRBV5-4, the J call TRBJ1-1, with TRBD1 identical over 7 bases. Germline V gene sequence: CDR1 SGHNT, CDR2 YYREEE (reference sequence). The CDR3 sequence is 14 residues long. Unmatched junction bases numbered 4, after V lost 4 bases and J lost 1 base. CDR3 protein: CASSPGQENTEAFF. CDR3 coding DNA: TGTGCCAGCAGCCCTGGACAGGAGAACACTGAAGCTTTCTTT.

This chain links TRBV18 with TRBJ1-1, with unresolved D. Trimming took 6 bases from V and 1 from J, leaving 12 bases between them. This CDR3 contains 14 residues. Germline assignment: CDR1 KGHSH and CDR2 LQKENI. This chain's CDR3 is CASSPLGENTEAFF. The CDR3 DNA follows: TGTGCCAGCTCCCCGCTCGGAGAGAACACTGAAGCTTTCTTT.

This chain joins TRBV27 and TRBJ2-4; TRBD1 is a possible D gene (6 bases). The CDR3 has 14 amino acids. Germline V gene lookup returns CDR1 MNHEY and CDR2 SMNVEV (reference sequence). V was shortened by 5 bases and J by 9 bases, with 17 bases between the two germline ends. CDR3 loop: CASSQTTGSGIQYF. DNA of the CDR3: TGTGCCAGCAGTCAGACCACAGGGTCGGGCATTCAGTACTTC.

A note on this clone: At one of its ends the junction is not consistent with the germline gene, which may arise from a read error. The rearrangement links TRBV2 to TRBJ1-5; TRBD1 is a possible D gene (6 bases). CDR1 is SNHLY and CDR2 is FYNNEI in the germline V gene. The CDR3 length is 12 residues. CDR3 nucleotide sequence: TGTGCCAGCAGTGAAGTCGGGGGGCCCGCCTATTTT. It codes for CASSEVGGPAYF.

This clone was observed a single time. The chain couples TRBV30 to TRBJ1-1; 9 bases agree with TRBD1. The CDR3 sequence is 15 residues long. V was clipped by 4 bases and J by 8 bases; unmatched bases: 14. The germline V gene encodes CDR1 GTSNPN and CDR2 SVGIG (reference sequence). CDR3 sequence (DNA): TGTGCCTGGAAGAGGGGCACAGGGGGCCACCAGGAAGCTTTCTTT. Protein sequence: CAWKRGTGGHQEAFF.

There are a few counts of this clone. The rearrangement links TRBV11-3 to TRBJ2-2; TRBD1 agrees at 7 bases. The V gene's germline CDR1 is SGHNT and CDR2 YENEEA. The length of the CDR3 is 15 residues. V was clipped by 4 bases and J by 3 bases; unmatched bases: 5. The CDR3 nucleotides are TGTGCCAGCAGCTCGTCCGGGACAGACACCGGGGAGCTGTTTTTT. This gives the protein CASSSSGTDTGELFF.

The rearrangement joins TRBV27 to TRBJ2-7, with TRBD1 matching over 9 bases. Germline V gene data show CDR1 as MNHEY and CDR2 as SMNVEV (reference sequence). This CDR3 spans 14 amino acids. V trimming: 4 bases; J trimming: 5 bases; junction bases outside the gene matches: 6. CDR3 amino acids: CASSYRDRAHEQYF. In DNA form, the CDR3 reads TGTGCCAGCAGTTACCGGGACAGGGCCCACGAGCAGTACTTC.

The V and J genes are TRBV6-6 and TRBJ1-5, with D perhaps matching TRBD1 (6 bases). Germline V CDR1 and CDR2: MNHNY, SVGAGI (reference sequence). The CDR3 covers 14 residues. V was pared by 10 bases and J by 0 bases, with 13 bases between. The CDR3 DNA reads TGTGCCACCCGACAGGAGCCTAGCAATCAGCCCCAGCATTTT. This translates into CATRQEPSNQPQHF.

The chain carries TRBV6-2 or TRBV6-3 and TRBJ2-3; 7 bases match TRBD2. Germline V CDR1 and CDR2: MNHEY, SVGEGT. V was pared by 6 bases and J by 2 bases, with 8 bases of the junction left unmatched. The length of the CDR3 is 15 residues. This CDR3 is CASSAGTKDTDTQYF. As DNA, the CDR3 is TGTGCCAGCAGCGCCGGGACTAAAGACACAGATACGCAGTATTTT.

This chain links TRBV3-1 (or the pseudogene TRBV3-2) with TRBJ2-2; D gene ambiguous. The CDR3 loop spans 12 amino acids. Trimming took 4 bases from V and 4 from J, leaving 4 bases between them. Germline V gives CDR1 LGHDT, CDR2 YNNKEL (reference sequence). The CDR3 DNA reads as TGTGCCAGCAGCCGGGCCACCGGGGAGCTGTTTTTT. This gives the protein CASSRATGELFF.

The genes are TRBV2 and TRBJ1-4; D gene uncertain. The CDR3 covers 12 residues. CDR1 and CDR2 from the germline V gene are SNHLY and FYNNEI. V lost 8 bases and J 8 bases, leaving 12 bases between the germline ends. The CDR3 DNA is TGTGCCAGCTTAAGCGGACGCGAAAAACTGTTTTTT. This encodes CASLSGREKLFF.

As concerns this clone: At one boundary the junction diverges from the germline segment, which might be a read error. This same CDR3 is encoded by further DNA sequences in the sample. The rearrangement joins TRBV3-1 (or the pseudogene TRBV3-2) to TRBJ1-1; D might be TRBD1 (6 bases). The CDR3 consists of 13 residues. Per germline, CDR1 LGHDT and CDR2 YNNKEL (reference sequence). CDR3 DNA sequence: TGCGCCAGCAGCCAAGGACGGGGGGCGAAAGCTTTCTTT. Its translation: CASSQGRGAKAFF.

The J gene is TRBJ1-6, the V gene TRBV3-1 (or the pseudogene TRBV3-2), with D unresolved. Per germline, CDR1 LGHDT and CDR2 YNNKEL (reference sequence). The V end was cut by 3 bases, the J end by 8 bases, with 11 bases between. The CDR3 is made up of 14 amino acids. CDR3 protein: CASSQTGGYSPLHF. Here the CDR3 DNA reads TGTGCCAGCAGCCAGACCGGAGGGTATTCACCCCTCCACTTT.

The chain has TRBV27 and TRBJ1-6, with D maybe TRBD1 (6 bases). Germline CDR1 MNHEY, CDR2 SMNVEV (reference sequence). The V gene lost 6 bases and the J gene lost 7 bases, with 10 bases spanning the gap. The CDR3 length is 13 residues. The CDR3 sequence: CASRQGPNSPLHF. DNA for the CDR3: TGTGCCAGCAGACAGGGTCCAAATTCACCCCTCCACTTT.

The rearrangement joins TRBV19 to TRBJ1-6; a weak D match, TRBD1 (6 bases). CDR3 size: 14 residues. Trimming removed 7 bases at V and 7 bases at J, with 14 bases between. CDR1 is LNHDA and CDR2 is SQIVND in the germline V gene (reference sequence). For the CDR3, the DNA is TGTGCCAGTAATGGGCAAAGGGGGAATTCACCCCTCCACTTT. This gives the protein CASNGQRGNSPLHF.

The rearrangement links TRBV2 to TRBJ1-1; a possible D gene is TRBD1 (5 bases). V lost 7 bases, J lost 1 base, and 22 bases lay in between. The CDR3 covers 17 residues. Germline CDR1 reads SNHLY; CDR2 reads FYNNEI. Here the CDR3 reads CASIRSYLEGPNTEAFF. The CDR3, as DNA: TGTGCCAGCATCCGTAGCTACCTGGAGGGGCCGAACACTGAAGCTTTCTTT. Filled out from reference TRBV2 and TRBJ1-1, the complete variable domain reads EPEVTQTPSHQVTQMGQEVILRCVPISNHLYFYWYRQILGQKVEFLVSFYNNEISEKSEIFDDQFSVERPDGSNFTLKIRSTKLEDSAMYFCASIRSYLEGPNTEAFFGQGTRLTVV.

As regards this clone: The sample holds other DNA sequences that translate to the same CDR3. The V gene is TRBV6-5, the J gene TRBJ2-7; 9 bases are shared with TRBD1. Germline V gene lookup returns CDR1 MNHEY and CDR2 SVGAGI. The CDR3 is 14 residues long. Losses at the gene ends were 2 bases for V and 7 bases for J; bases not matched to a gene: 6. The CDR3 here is CASSYEDRGYEQYF. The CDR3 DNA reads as TGTGCCAGCAGTTACGAGGACAGGGGTTATGAGCAGTACTTC.

CDR3: CASSSGGYNEQFF. The CDR3 DNA reads TGTGCCAGCAGCTCGGGAGGCTACAATGAGCAGTTCTTC. V is TRBV7-3 and J is TRBJ2-1; 7 nucleotides align to TRBD2. Germline CDR1 and CDR2: SGHTA and FQGTGA. The length of the CDR3 is 13 residues. With V trimmed by 4 bases and J by 3 bases, 0 bases remained unmatched.

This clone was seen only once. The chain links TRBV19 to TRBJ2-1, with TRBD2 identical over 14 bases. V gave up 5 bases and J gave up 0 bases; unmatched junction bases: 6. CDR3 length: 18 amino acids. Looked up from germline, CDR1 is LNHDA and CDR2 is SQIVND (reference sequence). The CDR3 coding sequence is TGTGCCAGTAGTCCCGGACTAGCGGGGGGATACTCCTACAATGAGCAGTTCTTC. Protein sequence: CASSPGLAGGYSYNEQFF.

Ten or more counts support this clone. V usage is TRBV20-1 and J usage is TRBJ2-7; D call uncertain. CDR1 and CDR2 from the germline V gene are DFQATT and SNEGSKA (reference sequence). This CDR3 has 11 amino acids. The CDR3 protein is CRVSSGHEQYF. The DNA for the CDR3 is TGCAGAGTAAGTTCTGGGCACGAGCAGTACTTC.

This chain's CDR3 is CASSPNEQFF. CDR3 nucleotide sequence: TGTGCCAGCAGCCCAAATGAGCAGTTCTTC. The chain uses TRBV6-5 and TRBJ2-1; D gene unclear. Per the germline V gene, CDR1 is MNHEY and CDR2 is SVGAGI. The CDR3 runs 10 residues. The V end was cut by 6 bases, the J end by 7 bases, with 4 bases between.

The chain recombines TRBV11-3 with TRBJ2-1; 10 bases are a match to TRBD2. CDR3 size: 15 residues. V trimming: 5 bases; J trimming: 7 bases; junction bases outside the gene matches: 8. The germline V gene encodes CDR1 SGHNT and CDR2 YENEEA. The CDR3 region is CASSLSGGAQNEQFF. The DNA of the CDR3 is TGTGCCAGCAGCCTCAGCGGGGGGGCGCAAAATGAGCAGTTCTTC.

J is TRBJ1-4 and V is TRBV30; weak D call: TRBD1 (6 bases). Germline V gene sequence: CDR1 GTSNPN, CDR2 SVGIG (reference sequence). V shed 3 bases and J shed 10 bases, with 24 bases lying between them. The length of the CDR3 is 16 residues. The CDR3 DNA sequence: TGTGCCTGGAGCCCCACCGGGACACTAACCGTTGGAAAACTGTTTTTT. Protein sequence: CAWSPTGTLTVGKLFF.

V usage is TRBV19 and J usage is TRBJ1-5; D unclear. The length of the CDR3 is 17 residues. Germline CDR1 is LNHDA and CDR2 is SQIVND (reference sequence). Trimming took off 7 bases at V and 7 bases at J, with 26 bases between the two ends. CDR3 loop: CASKFGADNLSGQPQHF. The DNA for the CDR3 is TGTGCCAGTAAGTTTGGAGCGGATAACTTATCTGGGCAGCCCCAGCATTTT.

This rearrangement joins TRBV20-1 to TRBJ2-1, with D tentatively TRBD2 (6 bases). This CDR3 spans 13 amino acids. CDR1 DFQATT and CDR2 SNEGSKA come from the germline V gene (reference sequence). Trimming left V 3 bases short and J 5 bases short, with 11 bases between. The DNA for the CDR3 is TGCAGTGCTAGTGGGACTGTGGACAATGAGCAGTTCTTC. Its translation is CSASGTVDNEQFF.

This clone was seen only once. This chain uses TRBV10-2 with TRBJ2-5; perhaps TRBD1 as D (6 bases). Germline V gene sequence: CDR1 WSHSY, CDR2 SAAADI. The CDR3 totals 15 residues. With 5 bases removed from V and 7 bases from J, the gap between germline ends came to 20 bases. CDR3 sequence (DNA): TGCGCCAGCAGTCCGCCGGGGACACCGGAGAGGACCCAGTACTTC. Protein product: CASSPPGTPERTQYF.

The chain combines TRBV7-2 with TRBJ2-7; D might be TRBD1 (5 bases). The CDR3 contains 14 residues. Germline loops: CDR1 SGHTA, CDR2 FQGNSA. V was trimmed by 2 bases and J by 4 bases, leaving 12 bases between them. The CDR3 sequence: CASSLRQGRYEQYF. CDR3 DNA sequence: TGTGCCAGCAGCTTAAGGCAGGGTCGATACGAGCAGTACTTC.

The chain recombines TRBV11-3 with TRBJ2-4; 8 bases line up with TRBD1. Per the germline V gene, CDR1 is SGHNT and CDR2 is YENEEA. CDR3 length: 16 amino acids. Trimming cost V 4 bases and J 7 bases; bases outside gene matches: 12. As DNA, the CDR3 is TGTGCCAGCAGCTCCCCCCAGGACAGGGTGGGGAACATTCAGTACTTC. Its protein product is CASSSPQDRVGNIQYF.

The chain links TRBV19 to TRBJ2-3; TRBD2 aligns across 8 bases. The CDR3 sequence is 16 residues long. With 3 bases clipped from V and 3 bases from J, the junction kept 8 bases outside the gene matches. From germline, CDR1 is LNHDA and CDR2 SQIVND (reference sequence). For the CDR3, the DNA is TGTGCCAGTAGTATCGACGGGGGGGCCGGGACAGATACGCAGTATTTT. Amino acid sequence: CASSIDGGAGTDTQYF.

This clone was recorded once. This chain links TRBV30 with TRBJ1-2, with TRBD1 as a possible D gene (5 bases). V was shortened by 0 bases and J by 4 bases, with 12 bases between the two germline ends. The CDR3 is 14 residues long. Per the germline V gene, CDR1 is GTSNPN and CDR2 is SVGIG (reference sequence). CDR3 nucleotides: TGTGCCTGGAGTGTAGGCAGGGCGTTCTATGGCTACACCTTC. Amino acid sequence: CAWSVGRAFYGYTF.